The 25 T cell receptor beta chains given below trace back to one sample, sequenced in a study of cytomegalovirus exposure and HLA in healthy donors. The PCR ran on 60 Vbeta and 13 Jbeta primers. Sequencing used immunoSEQ multiplex PCR; TCRdb keeps in-frame clones, though not all of them. This table has some 70,000 clones, approximately 80% appearing once. Sequenced material: PBMCs. The receptors originated from a human donor in good health.

V gene TRBV5-4 combines with J gene TRBJ2-7, with D tentatively TRBD1 (6 bases). The V gene lost 2 bases and the J gene lost 5 bases, with 14 bases spanning the gap. From germline, CDR1 is SGHNT and CDR2 YYREEE (reference sequence). This CDR3 is 14 amino acids long. The CDR3 DNA reads as TGTGCCAGCAGCTTAAACAGGGAATCCCACGAGCAGTACTTC. As protein: CASSLNRESHEQYF.

The genes are TRBV5-1 and TRBJ2-5, with D possibly TRBD2 on 6 matching bases. The CDR3 has 15 amino acids. V dropped 6 bases and J dropped 2 bases, with 17 bases sitting between them. Germline V gives CDR1 SGHRS, CDR2 YFSETQ. CDR3 sequence (DNA): TGCGCCAGCAAAACGGTTAGCGGACCGCAAGAGACCCAGTACTTC. Protein product: CASKTVSGPQETQYF.

The J gene is TRBJ1-5, the V gene TRBV28; D is uncertain. V shed 7 bases and J shed 3 bases, with 4 bases lying between them. The length of the CDR3 is 11 residues. Germline-derived CDR1 and CDR2 are MDHEN and SYDVKM. As DNA, the CDR3 is TGTGCCAGCACCTCCAATCAGCCCCAGCATTTT. Its translation is CASTSNQPQHF.

The chain joins TRBV2 to TRBJ2-7; no firm D call. Looked up from germline, CDR1 is SNHLY and CDR2 is FYNNEI. The CDR3 sequence is 14 residues long. Trimming took off 6 bases at V and 0 bases at J, with 12 bases between the two ends. The CDR3 DNA sequence: TGTGCCAGCAGGACGGGTTTATTCTCCTACGAGCAGTACTTC. It codes for CASRTGLFSYEQYF.

The CDR3 is CASSLVSAGGETQYF. CDR3 nucleotide sequence: TGTGCCAGCAGCTTGGTTAGTGCGGGGGGGGAGACCCAGTACTTC. This chain links TRBV5-6 with TRBJ2-5, with TRBD2 identical over 9 bases. This CDR3 is built from 15 residues. From germline, CDR1 is SGHDT and CDR2 YYEEEE. Trimming removed 0 bases from V and 5 bases from J; junction bases left unmatched: 5. The full variable domain, its missing parts supplied by reference TRBV5-6 and TRBJ2-5, is DAGVTQSPTHLIKTRGQQVTLRCSPKSGHDTVSWYQQALGQGPQFIFQYYEEEERQRGNFPDRFSGHQFPNYSSELNVNALLLGDSALYLCASSLVSAGGETQYFGPGTRLLVL.

This clone was recorded a few times. The V and J genes are TRBV7-9 and TRBJ1-1; the match to TRBD1 covers 7 bases. V shed 6 bases and J 1 base; nucleotides not matched to a gene: 20. Germline V CDR1 and CDR2: SEHNR, FQNEAQ (reference sequence). There are 19 residues in the CDR3. In DNA, the CDR3 is TGTGCCAGCAGAAAAGGGCTGTTGACAGGGCATCGCGAGAACACTGAAGCTTTCTTT. This gives the protein CASRKGLLTGHRENTEAFF.

The V gene is TRBV6-5, the J gene TRBJ2-7; the D is unclear. V was shortened by 1 base and J by 1 base, with 14 bases between the two germline ends. This CDR3 comprises 16 residues. Per germline, CDR1 MNHEY and CDR2 SVGAGI. The CDR3 nucleotides are TGTGCCAGCAGTTACTTATCGACTGGCCTTTCCTACGAGCAGTACTTC. Residues: CASSYLSTGLSYEQYF.

This clone was observed a few times. This chain links TRBV18 with TRBJ2-3, with 12 positions matching TRBD2. The CDR3 is made up of 17 amino acids. J lost 1 base, V lost 3 bases, and 5 bases had no gene match. Germline-derived CDR1 and CDR2 are KGHSH and LQKENI. CDR3 protein: CASSPPTSGGRTDTQYF. For the CDR3, the DNA is TGTGCCAGCTCACCTCCGACTAGCGGGGGACGCACAGATACGCAGTATTTT.

This sequence joins TRBV9 and TRBJ1-1, with D hard to call. V dropped 4 bases and J dropped 4 bases, with 8 bases sitting between them. Germline lookup yields CDR1 SGDLS and CDR2 YYNGEE. The CDR3 totals 12 residues. The CDR3 here is CASSRLGTEAFF. The CDR3, as DNA: TGTGCCAGCAGCCGACTTGGCACTGAAGCTTTCTTT.

The chain uses TRBV4-1 and TRBJ2-2; D not certain. Germline lookup yields CDR1 MGHRA and CDR2 YSYEKL. The CDR3 has 15 residues. Trimming took off 2 bases at V and 4 bases at J, with 11 bases between the two ends. The CDR3 loop is CASSQQVLGTGELFF. The CDR3 DNA sequence: TGCGCCAGCAGCCAACAGGTGTTGGGCACCGGGGAGCTGTTTTTT.

The chain combines TRBV10-1 with TRBJ1-5; TRBD1 agrees at 7 bases. CDR3 length: 17 residues. Germline V CDR1 and CDR2: WNHNN, SYGVQD (reference sequence). V was clipped by 10 bases and J by 6 bases; unmatched bases: 21. The CDR3 bases are TGCGCCATCCGCGGGACAGCCGTTGCTATAGCAATTCAGCCCCAGCATTTT. This codes for CAIRGTAVAIAIQPQHF.

The chain couples TRBV25-1 to TRBJ1-2; TRBD1 aligns across 7 bases. This CDR3 comprises 18 residues. The trim removed 2 bases at V and 4 bases at J, leaving 16 bases unmatched. CDR1 and CDR2 (germline): MGHDK, SYGVNS. DNA for the CDR3: TGTGCCAGCAGTGAACCGACACAAGGGACAGTCGACGTCTATGGCTACACCTTC. Translated, it gives CASSEPTQGTVDVYGYTF.

This clone was seen only once. Here the CDR3 reads CASMGGLAGGDTQYF. The CDR3 coding sequence is TGCGCCAGCATGGGGGGACTAGCGGGGGGCGATACGCAGTATTTT. The chain couples TRBV5-1 to TRBJ2-3, with 15 bases lining up with TRBD2. The CDR3 runs 15 residues. Trimming at V came to 6 bases and at J to 6 bases, leaving 5 bases not matched to a gene. The germline CDR1 and CDR2 sequences are SGHRS and YFSETQ. Combining the CDR3 with reference TRBV5-1 and TRBJ2-3 gives the whole variable domain KAGVTQTPRYLIKTRGQQVTLSCSPISGHRSVSWYQQTPGQGLQFLFEYFSETQRNKGNFPGRFSGRQFSNSRSEMNVSTLELGDSALYLCASMGGLAGGDTQYFGPGTRLTVL.

V is TRBV11-2 and J is TRBJ1-6; D is possibly TRBD1 (5 bases). The V gene lost 5 bases and the J gene lost 7 bases, with 12 bases spanning the gap. This CDR3 comprises 14 residues. CDR1 and CDR2 (germline): SGHAT, FQNNGV. CDR3 bases: TGTGCCAGCAGCACCGGGACTGTGAATTCACCCCTCCACTTT. Translating it yields CASSTGTVNSPLHF. Combining the CDR3 with reference TRBV11-2 and TRBJ1-6 gives the whole variable domain EAGVAQSPRYKIIEKRQSVAFWCNPISGHATLYWYQQILGQGPKLLIQFQNNGVVDDSQLPKDRFSAERLKGVDSTLKIQPAKLEDSAVYLCASSTGTVNSPLHFGNGTRLTVT.

V usage is TRBV2 and J usage is TRBJ1-4, with 8 bases matching TRBD1. Germline lookup yields CDR1 SNHLY and CDR2 FYNNEI. This CDR3 has 14 residues. With V trimmed by 6 bases and J by 5 bases, 5 bases remained unmatched. The CDR3 here is CASRTTGGNEKLFF. Here the CDR3 DNA reads TGTGCCAGCAGGACCACAGGGGGAAATGAAAAACTGTTTTTT.

A note on this clone: This sample also contains other DNA sequences that code for the same CDR3. In nucleotides, the CDR3 is TGCGCCAGCAGCTTGGGTGGACAGGGGGCAGATACGCAGTATTTT. It encodes CASSLGGQGADTQYF. V gene TRBV5-1 combines with J gene TRBJ2-3; 10 nucleotides agree with TRBD1. V was pared by 0 bases and J by 4 bases, with 2 bases of the junction left unmatched. From germline, CDR1 is SGHRS and CDR2 YFSETQ. There are 15 residues in the CDR3.

This chain joins TRBV30 and TRBJ1-1, with D perhaps TRBD1 (5 bases). V was cut by 4 bases and J by 7 bases, with 19 bases left in between. Germline V gives CDR1 GTSNPN, CDR2 SVGIG (reference sequence). The CDR3 covers 14 residues. The CDR3 is CAWNLFWGVGEAFF. The CDR3 coding sequence is TGTGCCTGGAATCTTTTTTGGGGGGTTGGTGAAGCTTTCTTT.

The J gene is TRBJ1-5, the V gene TRBV19; 8 bases map to TRBD1. Germline V gene data show CDR1 as LNHDA and CDR2 as SQIVND (reference sequence). The J segment lost 4 bases and the V segment lost 5 bases, leaving 7 bases of the junction unmatched. This CDR3 has 15 amino acids. DNA of the CDR3: TGTGCCAGTAGTTTACTACAGGGGGGGAATCAGCCCCAGCATTTT. As protein: CASSLLQGGNQPQHF.

In this sample, this clone turned up once. V gene TRBV5-4 combines with J gene TRBJ2-3, with D possibly TRBD2 on 7 matching bases. Germline CDR1 and CDR2: SGHNT and YYREEE (reference sequence). The CDR3 is made up of 17 amino acids. V lost 6 bases and J 2 bases, leaving 22 bases between the germline ends. The CDR3: CASTMAVGGRNTDTQYF. The CDR3 DNA is TGTGCCAGCACCATGGCGGTCGGGGGGCGAAACACAGATACGCAGTATTTT. Filled out from reference TRBV5-4 and TRBJ2-3, the complete variable domain reads ETGVTQSPTHLIKTRGQQVTLRCSSQSGHNTVSWYQQALGQGPQFIFQYYREEENGRGNFPPRFSGLQFPNYSSELNVNALELDDSALYLCASTMAVGGRNTDTQYFGPGTRLTVL.

CDR3 sequence: CASRATGVNYGYTF. For the CDR3, the DNA is TGTGCCAGCAGGGCCACAGGGGTTAACTATGGCTACACCTTC. This rearrangement joins TRBV2 to TRBJ1-2; TRBD1 aligns across 7 bases. The CDR3 length is 14 residues. The germline CDR1 and CDR2 sequences are SNHLY and FYNNEI. J gave up 1 base and V 6 bases, and 5 bases lay outside the gene matches.

This clone was counted only a few times. V gene TRBV5-4 combines with J gene TRBJ1-1; D might be TRBD1 (5 bases). V was trimmed by 4 bases and J by 6 bases, leaving 13 bases between them. In germline, CDR1 is SGHNT, CDR2 YYREEE (reference sequence). The CDR3 is 13 residues long. CDR3 sequence reads: CASSILRVPEAFF. The CDR3 region has the DNA TGTGCCAGCAGCATACTCAGGGTACCTGAAGCTTTCTTT.

The chain uses TRBV7-3 and TRBJ2-3; 9 nucleotides line up with TRBD1. V shed 5 bases, J shed 4 bases, and the junction held 4 bases outside the gene matches. Germline assignment: CDR1 SGHTA and CDR2 FQGTGA. This CDR3 spans 14 amino acids. In DNA, the CDR3 is TGTGCCAGCAGCAACACAGGGGGCGCAGATACGCAGTATTTT. Protein product: CASSNTGGADTQYF.

CDR3 region: CTSSQIVSGANVLTF. Here the CDR3 DNA reads TGCACCAGCAGCCAAATAGTCTCTGGGGCCAACGTCCTGACTTTC. The chain joins TRBV1 to TRBJ2-6; the tabulated D call, TRBD2, remains unverified against the DNA. TRBV1 is a pseudogene segment. This CDR3 is built from 15 residues.

The chain couples TRBV28 to TRBJ1-4; 9 bases are a match to TRBD1. The CDR3 runs to 15 residues. CDR1 and CDR2 from the germline V gene are MDHEN and SYDVKM. V lost 6 bases and J lost 7; bases outside the gene matches: 9. The CDR3 spells CASRSWGTGIEKLFF. DNA for the CDR3: TGTGCCAGCAGAAGTTGGGGGACAGGGATTGAAAAACTGTTTTTT.

J is TRBJ1-2 and V is TRBV7-9; D remains ambiguous. Between the trimmed V and J ends, which lost 5 bases and 8 bases, there was a span of 24 bases. CDR1 SEHNR and CDR2 FQNEAQ come from the germline V gene (reference sequence). The length of the CDR3 is 16 residues. The CDR3 is CASSDLTRARIEGYTF. The CDR3 DNA reads TGTGCCAGCAGCGACTTAACTAGGGCGAGGATTGAGGGCTACACCTTC. Full variable domain (rest looked up from reference TRBV7-9 and TRBJ1-2): DTGVSQNPRHKITKRGQNVTFRCDPISEHNRLYWYRQTLGQGPEFLTYFQNEAQLEKSRLLSDRFSAERPKGSFSTLEIQRTEQGDSAMYLCASSDLTRARIEGYTFGSGTRLTVV.